One and the same sample provided the 2 T cell receptor beta chains below, sequenced in a study of OX40 agonist ivuxolimab in advanced cancers. Sequencing was performed with immunoSEQ multiplex PCR; in TCRdb, only in-frame clones are kept and a portion is missing. The sample contains approximately 120,000 clones, 85% to 95% of which appear only once. Sample: CD4+ or CD8+ T cells sorted from blood, taken in a trial of the OX40 agonist ivuxolimab. The receptors originated from an adult with an advanced solid tumor such as melanoma, head and neck, liver or kidney cancer.

A single count supports this clone. The chain carries TRBV7-2 and TRBJ2-3; no reliable D call. CDR3 length: 14 residues. The germline CDR1 and CDR2 sequences are SGHTA and FQGNSA. With 6 bases removed from V and 2 bases from J, the gap between germline ends came to 12 bases. As DNA, the CDR3 is TGTGCCAGCAGGATAAGTGCCACCACAGATACGCAGTATTTT. Protein product: CASRISATTDTQYF.

This clone was observed once. The chain employs TRBV4-3 and TRBJ1-3; no clear D gene. From germline, CDR1 is LGHNA and CDR2 YSLEER. The CDR3 runs to 16 residues. Trimming took 0 bases from V and 2 from J, leaving 11 bases between them. In DNA form, the CDR3 reads TGCGCCAGCAGCCAAGAAACCAGACTTACTGGAAACACCATATATTTT. This codes for CASSQETRLTGNTIYF.